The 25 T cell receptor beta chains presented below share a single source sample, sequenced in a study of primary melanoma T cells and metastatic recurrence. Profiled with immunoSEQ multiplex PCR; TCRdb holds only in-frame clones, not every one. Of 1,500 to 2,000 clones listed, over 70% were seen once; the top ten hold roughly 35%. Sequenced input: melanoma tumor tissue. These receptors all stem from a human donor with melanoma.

The CDR3 sequence: CASRAGGDYNEQFF. DNA of the CDR3: TGTGCCAGCCGAGCGGGGGGTGACTACAATGAGCAGTTCTTC. J is TRBJ2-1 and V is TRBV19, with 9 nucleotides matching TRBD2. The CDR3 contains 14 residues. V shed 9 bases and J 3 bases; nucleotides not matched to a gene: 6. Germline-derived CDR1 and CDR2 are LNHDA and SQIVND (reference sequence).

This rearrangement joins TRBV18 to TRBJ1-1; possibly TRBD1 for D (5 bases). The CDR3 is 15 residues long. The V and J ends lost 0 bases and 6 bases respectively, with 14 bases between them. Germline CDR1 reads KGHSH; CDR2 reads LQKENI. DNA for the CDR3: TGTGCCAGCTCACCACCAAACGGCAGGGTCGCTGAAGCTTTCTTT. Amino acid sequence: CASSPPNGRVAEAFF.

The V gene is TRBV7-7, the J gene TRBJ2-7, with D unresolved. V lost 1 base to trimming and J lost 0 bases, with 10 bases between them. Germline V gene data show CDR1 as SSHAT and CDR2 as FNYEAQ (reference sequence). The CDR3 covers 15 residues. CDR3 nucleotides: TGTGCCAGCAGCTTAGTCGGCGGTACCTCCTACGAGCAGTACTTC. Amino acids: CASSLVGGTSYEQYF.

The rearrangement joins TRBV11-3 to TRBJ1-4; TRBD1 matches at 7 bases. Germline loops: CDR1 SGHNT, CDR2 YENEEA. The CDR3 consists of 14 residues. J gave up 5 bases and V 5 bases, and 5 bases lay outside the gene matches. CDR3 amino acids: CASSPGQKNEKLFF. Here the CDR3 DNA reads TGTGCCAGCAGCCCGGGACAGAAAAATGAAAAACTGTTTTTT.

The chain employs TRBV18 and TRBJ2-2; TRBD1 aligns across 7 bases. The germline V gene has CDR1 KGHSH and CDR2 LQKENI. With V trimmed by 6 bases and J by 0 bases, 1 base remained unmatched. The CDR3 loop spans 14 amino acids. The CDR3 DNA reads TGTGCCAGCTCGACAGGGCCGAACACCGGGGAGCTGTTTTTT. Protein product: CASSTGPNTGELFF.

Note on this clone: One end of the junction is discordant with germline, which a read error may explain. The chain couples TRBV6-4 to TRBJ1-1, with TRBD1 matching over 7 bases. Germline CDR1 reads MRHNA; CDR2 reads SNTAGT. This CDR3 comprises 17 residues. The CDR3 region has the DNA TGTGCCATCAGTGAGAATAGAGGGGGCAGGGGTTTCGCTGAAGCTTTCTTT. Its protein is CAISENRGGRGFAEAFF.

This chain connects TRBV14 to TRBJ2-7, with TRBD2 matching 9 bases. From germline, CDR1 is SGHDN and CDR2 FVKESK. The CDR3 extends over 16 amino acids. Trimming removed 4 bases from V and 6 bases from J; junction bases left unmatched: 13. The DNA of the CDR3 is TGTGCCAGCAGCCCCTTCGGTTTAGCGGGGGCCAGCGAGCAGTACTTC. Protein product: CASSPFGLAGASEQYF.

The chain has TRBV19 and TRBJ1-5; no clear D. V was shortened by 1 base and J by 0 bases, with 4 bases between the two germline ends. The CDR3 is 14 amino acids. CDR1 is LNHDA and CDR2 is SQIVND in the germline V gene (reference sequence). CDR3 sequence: CASSIGDSNQPQHF. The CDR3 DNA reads TGTGCCAGTAGTATAGGGGATAGCAATCAGCCCCAGCATTTT.

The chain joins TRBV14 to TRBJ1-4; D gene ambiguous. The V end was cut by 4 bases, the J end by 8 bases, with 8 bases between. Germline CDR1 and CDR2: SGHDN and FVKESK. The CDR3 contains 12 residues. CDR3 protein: CASSRRGEKLFF. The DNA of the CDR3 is TGTGCCAGCAGCCGCCGAGGCGAAAAACTGTTTTTT. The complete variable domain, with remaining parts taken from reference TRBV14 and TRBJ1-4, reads EAGVTQFPSHSVIEKGQTVTLRCDPISGHDNLYWYRRVMGKEIKFLLHFVKESKQDESGMPNNRFLAERTGGTYSTLKVQPAELEDSGVYFCASSRRGEKLFFGSGTQLSVL.

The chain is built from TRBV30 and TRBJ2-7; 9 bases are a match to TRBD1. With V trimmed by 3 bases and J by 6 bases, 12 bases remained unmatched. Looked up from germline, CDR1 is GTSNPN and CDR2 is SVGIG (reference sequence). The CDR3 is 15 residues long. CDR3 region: CAWSSNRGLFSEQYF. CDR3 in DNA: TGTGCCTGGAGCAGTAACAGGGGGCTCTTCTCCGAGCAGTACTTC.

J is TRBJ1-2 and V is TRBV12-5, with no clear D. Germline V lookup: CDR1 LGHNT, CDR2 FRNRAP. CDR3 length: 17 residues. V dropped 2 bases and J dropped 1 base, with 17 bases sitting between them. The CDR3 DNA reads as TGTGCTAGTGGTTTGAAGCTCGGCAGCTCTCTTAACTATGGCTACACCTTC. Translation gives CASGLKLGSSLNYGYTF.

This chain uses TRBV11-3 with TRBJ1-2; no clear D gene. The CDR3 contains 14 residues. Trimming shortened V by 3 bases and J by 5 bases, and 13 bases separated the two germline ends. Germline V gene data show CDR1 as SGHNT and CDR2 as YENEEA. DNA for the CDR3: TGTGCCAGCAGCTTGGAGGAAGGCAGATATGGCTACACCTTC. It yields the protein CASSLEEGRYGYTF.

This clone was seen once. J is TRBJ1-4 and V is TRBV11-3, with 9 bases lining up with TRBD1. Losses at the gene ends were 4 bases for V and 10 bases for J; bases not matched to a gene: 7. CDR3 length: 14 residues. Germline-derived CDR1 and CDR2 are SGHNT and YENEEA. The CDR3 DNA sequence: TGTGCCAGCAGCTCCGGGACAGGGTCCGTAAAACTGTTTTTT. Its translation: CASSSGTGSVKLFF.

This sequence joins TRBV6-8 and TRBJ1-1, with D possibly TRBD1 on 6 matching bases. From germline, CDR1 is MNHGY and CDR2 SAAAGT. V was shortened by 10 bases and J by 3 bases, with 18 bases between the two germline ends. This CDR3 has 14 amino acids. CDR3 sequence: CAIRRTGQDTEAFF. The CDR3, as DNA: TGTGCCATCAGACGAACAGGGCAAGACACTGAAGCTTTCTTT.

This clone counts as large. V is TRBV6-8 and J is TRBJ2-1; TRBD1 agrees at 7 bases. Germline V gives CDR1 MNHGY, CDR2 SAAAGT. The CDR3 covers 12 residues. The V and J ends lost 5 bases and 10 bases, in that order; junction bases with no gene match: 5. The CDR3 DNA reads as TGTGCCAGCAGTGACAGGGTCGGAGAGCAGTTCTTC. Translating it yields CASSDRVGEQFF.

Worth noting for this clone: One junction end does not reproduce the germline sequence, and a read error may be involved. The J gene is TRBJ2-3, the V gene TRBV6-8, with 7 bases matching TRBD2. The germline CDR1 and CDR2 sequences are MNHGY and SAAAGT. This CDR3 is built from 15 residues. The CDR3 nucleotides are TGTGCCATCAGTCCCCTGACTAGCTACACAGATACGCAGTATTTT. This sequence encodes CAISPLTSYTDTQYF.

CDR3: CASSSPSGDSYNEQFF. CDR3 in DNA: TGTGCCAGCAGCTCCCCTAGCGGGGACTCCTACAATGAGCAGTTCTTC. The V call is TRBV11-3, the J call TRBJ2-1; 9 positions agree with TRBD2. The length of the CDR3 is 16 residues. The V and J ends lost 4 bases and 0 bases, in that order; junction bases with no gene match: 4. The germline gives CDR1 SGHNT, CDR2 YENEEA.

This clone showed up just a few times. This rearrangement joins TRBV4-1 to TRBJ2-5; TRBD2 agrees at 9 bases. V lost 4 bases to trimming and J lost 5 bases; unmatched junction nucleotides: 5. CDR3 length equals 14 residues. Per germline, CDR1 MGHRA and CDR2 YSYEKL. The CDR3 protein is CASSRVSGGETQYF. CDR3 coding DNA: TGCGCCAGCAGCCGGGTTAGCGGGGGTGAGACCCAGTACTTC.

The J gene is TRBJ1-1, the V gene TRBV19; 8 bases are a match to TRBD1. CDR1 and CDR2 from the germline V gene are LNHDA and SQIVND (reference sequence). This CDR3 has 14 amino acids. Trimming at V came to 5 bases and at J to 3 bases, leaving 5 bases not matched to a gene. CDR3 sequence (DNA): TGTGCCAGTAGTGACAGGGGAGGACACACTGAAGCTTTCTTT. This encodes CASSDRGGHTEAFF.

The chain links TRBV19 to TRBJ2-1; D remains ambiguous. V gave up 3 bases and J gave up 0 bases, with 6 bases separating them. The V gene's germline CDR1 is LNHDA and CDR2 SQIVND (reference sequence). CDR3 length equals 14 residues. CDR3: CASSIVSSYNEQFF. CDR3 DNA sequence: TGTGCCAGTAGTATCGTGAGCTCCTACAATGAGCAGTTCTTC.

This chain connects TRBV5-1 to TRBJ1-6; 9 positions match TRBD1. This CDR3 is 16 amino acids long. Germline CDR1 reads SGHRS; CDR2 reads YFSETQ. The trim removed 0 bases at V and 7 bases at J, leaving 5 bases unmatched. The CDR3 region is CASSLGSGTGNSPLHF. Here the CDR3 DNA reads TGCGCCAGCAGCTTGGGTTCGGGGACAGGGAATTCACCCCTCCACTTT.

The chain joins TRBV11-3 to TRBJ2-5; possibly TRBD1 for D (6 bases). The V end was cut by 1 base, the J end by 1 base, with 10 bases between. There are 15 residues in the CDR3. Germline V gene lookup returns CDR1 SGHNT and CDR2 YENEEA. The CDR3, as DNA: TGTGCCAGCAGCTTAGTCCCGGACAGCCAAGAGACCCAGTACTTC. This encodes CASSLVPDSQETQYF.

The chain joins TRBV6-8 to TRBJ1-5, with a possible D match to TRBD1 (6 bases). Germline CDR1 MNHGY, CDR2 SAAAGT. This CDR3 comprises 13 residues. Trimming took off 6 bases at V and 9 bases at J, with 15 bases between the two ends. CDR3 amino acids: CASSSKQGTPQHF. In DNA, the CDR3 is TGTGCCAGCAGCTCTAAGCAGGGGACGCCCCAGCATTTT.

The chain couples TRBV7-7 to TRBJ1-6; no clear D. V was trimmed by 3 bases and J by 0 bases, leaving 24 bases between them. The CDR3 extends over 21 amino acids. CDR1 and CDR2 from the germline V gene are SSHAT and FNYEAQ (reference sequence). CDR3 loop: CASSLTLGSVGFGSYNSPLHF. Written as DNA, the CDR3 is TGTGCCAGCAGCTTGACCCTTGGTTCGGTAGGATTTGGCTCCTATAATTCACCCCTCCACTTT.

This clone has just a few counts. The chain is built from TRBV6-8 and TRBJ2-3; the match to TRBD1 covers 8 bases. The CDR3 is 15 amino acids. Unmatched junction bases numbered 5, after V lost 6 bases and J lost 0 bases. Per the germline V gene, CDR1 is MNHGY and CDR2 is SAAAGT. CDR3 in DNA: TGTGCCAGCAGCTTACAGGGGGTAAGCACAGATACGCAGTATTTT. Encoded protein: CASSLQGVSTDTQYF.